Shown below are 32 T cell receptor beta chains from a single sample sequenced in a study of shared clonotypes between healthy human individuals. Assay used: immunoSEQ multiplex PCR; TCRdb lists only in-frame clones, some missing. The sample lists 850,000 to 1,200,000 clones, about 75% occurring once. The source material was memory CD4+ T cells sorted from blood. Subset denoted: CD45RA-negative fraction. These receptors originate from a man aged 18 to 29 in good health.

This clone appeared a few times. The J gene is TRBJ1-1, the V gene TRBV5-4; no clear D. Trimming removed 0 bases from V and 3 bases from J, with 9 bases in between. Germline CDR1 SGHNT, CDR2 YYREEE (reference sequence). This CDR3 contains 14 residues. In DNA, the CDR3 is TGTGCCAGCAGCTTGGGGCGGAGCTACACTGAAGCTTTCTTT. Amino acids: CASSLGRSYTEAFF. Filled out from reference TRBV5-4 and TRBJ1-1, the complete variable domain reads ETGVTQSPTHLIKTRGQQVTLRCSSQSGHNTVSWYQQALGQGPQFIFQYYREEENGRGNFPPRFSGLQFPNYSSELNVNALELDDSALYLCASSLGRSYTEAFFGQGTRLTVV.

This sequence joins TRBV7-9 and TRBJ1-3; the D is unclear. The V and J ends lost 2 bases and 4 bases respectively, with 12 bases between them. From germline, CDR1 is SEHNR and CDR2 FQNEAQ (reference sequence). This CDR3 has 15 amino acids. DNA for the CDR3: TGTGCCAGCAGCTTAACCCAGGTCCCCGGAAACACCATATATTTT. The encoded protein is CASSLTQVPGNTIYF.

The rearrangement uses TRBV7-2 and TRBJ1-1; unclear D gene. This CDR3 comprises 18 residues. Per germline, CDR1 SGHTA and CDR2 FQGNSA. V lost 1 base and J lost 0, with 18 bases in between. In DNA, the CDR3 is TGTGCCAGCAGCTTAGGGTCGGGGATCCGGATCATGAACACTGAAGCTTTCTTT. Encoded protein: CASSLGSGIRIMNTEAFF.

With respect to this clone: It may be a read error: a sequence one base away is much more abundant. In nucleotides, the CDR3 is TGTGCCAGCAGCTCGGACAGTTACTATGGCTACACCTTC. The encoded protein is CASSSDSYYGYTF. This chain uses TRBV5-4 with TRBJ1-2, with a weak D call TRBD1 (6 bases). The V end was cut by 3 bases, the J end by 3 bases, with 9 bases between. The CDR3 has 13 amino acids. Germline V gene sequence: CDR1 SGHNT, CDR2 YYREEE (reference sequence).

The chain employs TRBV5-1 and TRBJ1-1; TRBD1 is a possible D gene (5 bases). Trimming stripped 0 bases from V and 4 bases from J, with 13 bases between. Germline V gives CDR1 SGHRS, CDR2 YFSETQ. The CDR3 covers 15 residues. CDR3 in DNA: TGCGCCAGCAGCTTGGAGGGGACGGGAATCACTGAAGCTTTCTTT. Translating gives CASSLEGTGITEAFF.

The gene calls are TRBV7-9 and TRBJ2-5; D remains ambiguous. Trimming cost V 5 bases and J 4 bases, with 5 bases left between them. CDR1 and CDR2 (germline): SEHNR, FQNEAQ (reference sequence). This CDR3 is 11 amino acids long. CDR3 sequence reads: CASSGRETQYF. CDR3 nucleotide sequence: TGTGCCAGCAGCGGAAGAGAGACCCAGTACTTC.

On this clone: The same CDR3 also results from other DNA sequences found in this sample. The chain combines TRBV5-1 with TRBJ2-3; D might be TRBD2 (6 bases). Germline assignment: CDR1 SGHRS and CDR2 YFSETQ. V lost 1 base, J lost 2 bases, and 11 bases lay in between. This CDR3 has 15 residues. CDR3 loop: CASSLIGGPTDTQYF. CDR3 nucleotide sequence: TGCGCCAGCAGCTTGATAGGAGGGCCCACAGATACGCAGTATTTT.

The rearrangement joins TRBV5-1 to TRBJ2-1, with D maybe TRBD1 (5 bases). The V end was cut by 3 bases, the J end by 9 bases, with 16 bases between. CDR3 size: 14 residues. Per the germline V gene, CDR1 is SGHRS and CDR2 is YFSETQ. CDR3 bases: TGCGCCAGCAGCTCCAGGGCCTCGGTTGGTGAGCAGTTCTTC. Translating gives CASSSRASVGEQFF.

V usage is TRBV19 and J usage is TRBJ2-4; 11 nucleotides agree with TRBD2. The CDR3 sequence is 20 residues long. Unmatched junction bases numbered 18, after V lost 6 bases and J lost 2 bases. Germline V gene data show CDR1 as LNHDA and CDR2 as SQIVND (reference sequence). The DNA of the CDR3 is TGTGCCAGTAGCAACATTATGATAGCGGGAGGGGTAGAGACCAAAAACATTCAGTACTTC. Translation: CASSNIMIAGGVETKNIQYF.

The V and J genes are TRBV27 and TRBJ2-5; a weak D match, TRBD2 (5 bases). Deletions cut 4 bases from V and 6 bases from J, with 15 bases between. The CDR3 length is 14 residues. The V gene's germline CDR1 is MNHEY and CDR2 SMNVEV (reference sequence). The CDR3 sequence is CASSSERRNKTQYF. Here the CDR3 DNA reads TGTGCCAGCAGTTCAGAAAGGAGGAACAAGACCCAGTACTTC.

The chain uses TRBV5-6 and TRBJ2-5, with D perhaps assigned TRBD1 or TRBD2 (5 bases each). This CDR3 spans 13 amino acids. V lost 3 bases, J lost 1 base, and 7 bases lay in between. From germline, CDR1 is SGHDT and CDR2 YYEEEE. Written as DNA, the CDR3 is TGTGCCAGCAGCTCGGGGCTCCAAGAGACCCAGTACTTC. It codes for CASSSGLQETQYF.

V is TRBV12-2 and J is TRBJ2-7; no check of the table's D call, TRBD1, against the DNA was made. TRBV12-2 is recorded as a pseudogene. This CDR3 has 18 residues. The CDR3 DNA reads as TGTGCAAGTCGCTTAAAAGAGGGACAGGGGGCTAAATTCCACGAGCAGTACTTC. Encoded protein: CASRLKEGQGAKFHEQYF.

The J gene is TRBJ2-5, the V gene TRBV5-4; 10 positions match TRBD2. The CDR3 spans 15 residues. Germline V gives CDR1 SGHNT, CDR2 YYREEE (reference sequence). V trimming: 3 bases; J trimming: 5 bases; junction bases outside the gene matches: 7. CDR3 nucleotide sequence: TGTGCCAGCAGCTACCCGCTAGCGGGAGAGGAGACCCAGTACTTC. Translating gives CASSYPLAGEETQYF. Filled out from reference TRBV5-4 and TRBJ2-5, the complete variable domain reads ETGVTQSPTHLIKTRGQQVTLRCSSQSGHNTVSWYQQALGQGPQFIFQYYREEENGRGNFPPRFSGLQFPNYSSELNVNALELDDSALYLCASSYPLAGEETQYFGPGTRLLVL.

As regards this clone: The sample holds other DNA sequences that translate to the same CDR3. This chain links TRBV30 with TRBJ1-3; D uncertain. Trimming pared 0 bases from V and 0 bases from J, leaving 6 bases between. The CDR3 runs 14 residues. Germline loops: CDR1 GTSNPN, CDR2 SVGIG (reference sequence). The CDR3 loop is CAWSVSGSGNTIYF. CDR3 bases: TGTGCCTGGAGTGTATCTGGCTCTGGAAACACCATATATTTT.

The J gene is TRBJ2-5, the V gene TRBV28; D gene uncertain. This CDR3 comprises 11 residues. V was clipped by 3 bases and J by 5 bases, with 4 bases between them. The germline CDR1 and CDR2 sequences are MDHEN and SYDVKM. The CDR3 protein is CASSLSETQYF. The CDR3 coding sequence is TGTGCCAGCAGTTTGAGTGAGACCCAGTACTTC.

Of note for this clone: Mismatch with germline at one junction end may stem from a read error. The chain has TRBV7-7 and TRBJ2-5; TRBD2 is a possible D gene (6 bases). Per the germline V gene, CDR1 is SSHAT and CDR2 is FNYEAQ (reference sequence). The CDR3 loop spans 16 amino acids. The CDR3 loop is CASSLVAGSSQETQYF. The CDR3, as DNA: TGTGCTAGCAGCTTAGTGGCGGGATCCTCTCAAGAGACCCAGTACTTC.

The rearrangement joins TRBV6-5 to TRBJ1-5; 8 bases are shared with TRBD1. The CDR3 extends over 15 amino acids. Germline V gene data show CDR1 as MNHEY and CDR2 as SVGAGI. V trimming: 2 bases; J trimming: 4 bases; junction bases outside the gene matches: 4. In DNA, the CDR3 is TGTGCCAGCAGTTACGGACAGGGCGCAAATCAGCCCCAGCATTTT. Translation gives CASSYGQGANQPQHF.

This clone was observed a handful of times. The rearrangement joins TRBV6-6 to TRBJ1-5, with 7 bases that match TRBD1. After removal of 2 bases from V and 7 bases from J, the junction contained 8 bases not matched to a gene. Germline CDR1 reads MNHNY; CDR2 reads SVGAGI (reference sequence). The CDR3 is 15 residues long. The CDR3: CASSYPTGNGQPQHF. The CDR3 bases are TGTGCCAGCAGTTACCCGACAGGGAACGGGCAGCCCCAGCATTTT.

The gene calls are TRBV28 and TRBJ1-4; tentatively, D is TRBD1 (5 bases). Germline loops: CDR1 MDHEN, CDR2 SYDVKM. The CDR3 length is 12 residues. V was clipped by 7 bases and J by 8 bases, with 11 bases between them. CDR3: CASNEQGEKLFF. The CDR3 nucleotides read TGTGCCAGCAACGAGCAGGGCGAAAAACTGTTTTTT.

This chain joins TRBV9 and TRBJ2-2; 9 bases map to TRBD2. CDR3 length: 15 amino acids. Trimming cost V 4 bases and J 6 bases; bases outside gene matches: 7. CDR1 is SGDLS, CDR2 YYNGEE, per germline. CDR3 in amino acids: CASSREGLASGELFF. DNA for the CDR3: TGTGCCAGCAGCCGAGAAGGACTAGCGTCCGGGGAGCTGTTTTTT.

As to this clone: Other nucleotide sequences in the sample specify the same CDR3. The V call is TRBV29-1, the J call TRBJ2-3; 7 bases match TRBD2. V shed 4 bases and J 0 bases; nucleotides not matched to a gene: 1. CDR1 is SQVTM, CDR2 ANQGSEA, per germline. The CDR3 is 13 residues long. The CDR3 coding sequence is TGCAGCGTTGGGGGAGGGAGCACAGATACGCAGTATTTT. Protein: CSVGGGSTDTQYF.

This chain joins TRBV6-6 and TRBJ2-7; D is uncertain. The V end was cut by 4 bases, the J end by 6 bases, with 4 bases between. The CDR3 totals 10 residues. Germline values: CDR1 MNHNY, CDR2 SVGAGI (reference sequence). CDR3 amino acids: CASSFSEQYF. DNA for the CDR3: TGTGCCAGCAGTTTCTCCGAGCAGTACTTC.

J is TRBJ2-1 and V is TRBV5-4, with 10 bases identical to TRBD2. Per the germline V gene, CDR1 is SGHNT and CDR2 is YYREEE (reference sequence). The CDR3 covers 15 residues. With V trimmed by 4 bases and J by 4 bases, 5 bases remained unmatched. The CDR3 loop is CASSPGTSDYNEQFF. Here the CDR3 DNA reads TGTGCCAGCAGCCCGGGGACTAGCGATTACAATGAGCAGTTCTTC.

The CDR3 DNA reads as TGTGCCAGCAGCTTACAGACAGGGGTCTATGGCTACACCTTC. Its translation: CASSLQTGVYGYTF. V and J are TRBV11-2 and TRBJ1-2; 8 nucleotides match TRBD1. CDR1 and CDR2 (germline): SGHAT, FQNNGV. The V segment lost 2 bases and the J segment 4 bases; nucleotides outside the gene matches: 3. There are 14 residues in the CDR3.

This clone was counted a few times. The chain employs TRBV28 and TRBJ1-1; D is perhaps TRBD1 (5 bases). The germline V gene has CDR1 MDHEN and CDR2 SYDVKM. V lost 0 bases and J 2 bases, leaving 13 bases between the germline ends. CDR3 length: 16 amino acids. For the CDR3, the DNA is TGTGCCAGCAGTTTATGGGCGCAGGGCCGAAACACTGAAGCTTTCTTT. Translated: CASSLWAQGRNTEAFF.

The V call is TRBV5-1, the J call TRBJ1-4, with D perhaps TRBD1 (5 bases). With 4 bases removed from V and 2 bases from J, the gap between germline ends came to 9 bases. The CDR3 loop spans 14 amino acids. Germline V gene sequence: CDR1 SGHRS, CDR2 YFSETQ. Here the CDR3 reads CASSPGITNEKLFF. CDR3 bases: TGCGCCAGCAGCCCAGGGATTACTAATGAAAAACTGTTTTTT.

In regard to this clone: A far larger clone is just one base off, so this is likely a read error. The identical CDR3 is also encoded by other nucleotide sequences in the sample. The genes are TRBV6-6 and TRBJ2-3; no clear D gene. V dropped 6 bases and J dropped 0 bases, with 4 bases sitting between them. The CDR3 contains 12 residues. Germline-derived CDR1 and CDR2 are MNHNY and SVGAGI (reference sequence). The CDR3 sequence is CASSSSTDTQYF. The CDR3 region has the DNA TGTGCCAGCAGCTCTAGCACAGATACGCAGTATTTT.

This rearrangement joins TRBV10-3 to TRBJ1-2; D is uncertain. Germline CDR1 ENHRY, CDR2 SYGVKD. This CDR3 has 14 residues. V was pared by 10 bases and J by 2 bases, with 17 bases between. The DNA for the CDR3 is TGTGCCACAATATTAGGCCAGGCCAACTATGGCTACACCTTC. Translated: CATILGQANYGYTF.

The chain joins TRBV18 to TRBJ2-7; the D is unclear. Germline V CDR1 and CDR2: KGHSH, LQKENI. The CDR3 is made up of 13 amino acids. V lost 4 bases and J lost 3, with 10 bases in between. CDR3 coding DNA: TGTGCCAGCTCACTCGGGTCCAACTACGAGCAGTACTTC. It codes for CASSLGSNYEQYF.

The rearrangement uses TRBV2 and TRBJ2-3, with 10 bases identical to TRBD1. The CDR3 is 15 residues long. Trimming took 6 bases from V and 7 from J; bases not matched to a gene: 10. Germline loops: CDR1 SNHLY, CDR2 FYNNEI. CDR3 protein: CASRQGTGAHNTQYF. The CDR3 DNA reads TGTGCCAGCAGACAGGGGACAGGGGCTCATAATACGCAGTATTTT.

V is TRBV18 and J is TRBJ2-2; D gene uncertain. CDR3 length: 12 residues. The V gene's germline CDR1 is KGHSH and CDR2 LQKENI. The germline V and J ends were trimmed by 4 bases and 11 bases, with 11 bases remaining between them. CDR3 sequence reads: CASSQDGLELFF. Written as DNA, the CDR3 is TGTGCCAGCTCACAGGACGGTCTTGAGCTGTTTTTT.

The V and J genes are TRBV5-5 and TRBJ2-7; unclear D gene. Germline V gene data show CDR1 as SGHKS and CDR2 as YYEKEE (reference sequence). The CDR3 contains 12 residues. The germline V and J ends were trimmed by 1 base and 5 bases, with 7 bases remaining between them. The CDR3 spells CASSLTRDEQYF. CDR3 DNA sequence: TGTGCCAGCAGCTTGACAAGGGACGAGCAGTACTTC.